This record covers a single T cell receptor beta chain. TCRdb derives one entry per CDR3 protein from the 5' RACE reads, leaving out DNA. The sample's table shows a few hundred thousand distinct CDR3 sequences. These data come from a study of T cells expressing NK-cell markers. This CDR3 region has 16 residues. The germline gives CDR1 SGHTA, CDR2 FQGNSA. The TCR was taken from a man aged 18-69 years in good health. Material: blood T cells: a sorted CD56 or NKG2C T cell subset, CD4+ or CD8+ T cells, or bulk PBMC T cells (not recorded which). The gene calls are TRBV7-2 and TRBJ2-7; TCRdb's D gene call, TRBD1, goes unchecked for lack of DNA. CDR3 in amino acids: CASSLSTRGSSYEQYF.